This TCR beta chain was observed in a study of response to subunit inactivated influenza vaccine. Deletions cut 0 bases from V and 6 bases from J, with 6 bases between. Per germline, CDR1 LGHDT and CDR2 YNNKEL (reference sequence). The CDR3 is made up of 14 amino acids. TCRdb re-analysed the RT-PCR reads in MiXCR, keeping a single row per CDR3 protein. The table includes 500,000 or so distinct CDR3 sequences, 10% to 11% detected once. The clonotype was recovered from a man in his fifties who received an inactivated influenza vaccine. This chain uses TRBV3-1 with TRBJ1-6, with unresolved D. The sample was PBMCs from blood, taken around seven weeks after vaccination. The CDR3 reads CASSQEQSNSPLHF. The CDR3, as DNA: TGTGCCAGCAGCCAAGAACAGTCTAATTCACCCCTCCACTTT.